This T cell receptor (beta chain) was identified during a study of cytotoxic CD8 clonotypes in ibrutinib-treated CLL (dated by TCRdb to the early 2020s). For context, the study as a whole: The cohort included around 16 treatment-naive and some 10 relapsed/refractory patients; about 18 were IGHV unmutated. Partial responses were observed in roughly 24 patients and complete responses in 2; after a median follow-up of around 68 months, remission was maintained in around 14 patients and progression was observed in approximately 12. Response samples were taken after a median of 12 months on treatment, ranging from about 6 to 36 months. On average, each sample yielded hundreds of thousands of productive templates and tens of thousands of productive rearrangements. Of the approximately 87 participants in the trial, 25 to 30 had longitudinal samples available. Cryopreserved peripheral blood mononuclear cells were collected at three points: before therapy, at response, and at either sustained remission or disease progression. Patients were still on ibrutinib when every remission and progressive disease sample was collected. General study outcomes and caveats: At baseline, clonality was higher than in age-matched healthy donors and showed a strong correlation with circulating CD8+ T-cell counts. Clonality increased at ibrutinib response, stayed stable in sustained remission, and fell back toward baseline at progression. Public clonotypes were rare and either shrank or stayed stable during treatment, and the rise in clonality at ibrutinib response reflected expansion of private clonotypes. Sustained-remission and progressing patients did not have matched sampling times, and lymph node repertoires were not examined.

This specimen's time point label, interpreted: progressive disease on ibrutinib. For TCR beta library preparation, about 2.2 micrograms of genomic DNA was extracted from cryopreserved PBMCs. Longitudinal blood samples from CLL patients on ibrutinib monotherapy were analyzed using high-throughput TCR beta sequencing. The patients took part in an open-label, single-center phase 2 trial of ibrutinib monotherapy. The goal of deep resolution MiSeq sequencing was a depth between 1 in 1 million and 1 in 200,000 T cells, and coverage averaged 10x per clonotype. The immunoSEQ hsTCRB Kit was used to generate the TCR beta libraries. The original methods were these. ImmunoSEQ Data Assistant and ImmunoSEQ Analyzer were used for data analysis, and V, D and J genes were assigned according to IMGT definitions. Clonality, which ranges from 0 to 1, was calculated as one minus the normalized Shannon entropy of productive rearrangement frequencies. Only overrepresented clonotypes making up at least 0.05% of the repertoire of each patient were included in the public clonotype analysis. Some 13 age-matched healthy donor repertoires from immuneACCESS were used as controls for clonality. TCRdb mirrors the immuneACCESS table, restricted to in-frame sequences. Some clones are absent from its copies; in checked studies, under half trace to an unresolved V gene, and the reason for the others is unknown. V, J and clone size were drawn from that table, and D and trimming were deduced from the DNA. This sample comprises 35,000 or so clones, about two thirds of them detected only once. The ten largest clones take up over 15% of the sample.

Points on this clone: Its antigen target is currently unknown. Base qualities are missing; no much larger clone stands one base away.

The CDR3, from cysteine to phenylalanine, totals 16 residues. Solely the CDR3 DNA is kept, with 48 bases framed from the first base. The CDR1 and CDR2 encoded by the germline V gene (reference sequence) are MNHEY and SMNVEV. V sheds 4 bases and J sheds 3 bases, leaving 18 bases between their ends. This clonotype originated in a human donor with chronic lymphocytic leukemia. Sequenced here: PBMCs, sampled at disease progression, from a patient treated with ibrutinib. The V gene is TRBV27 and the J gene is TRBJ2-5; TRBD2 might be the D gene, on 7 matching bases. The nucleotide sequence reads as follows: TGTGCCAGCAGTTCTCGAGGGGGGGCAGTCAAAGAGACCCAGTACTTC. The encoded protein is CASSSRGGAVKETQYF.